This T cell receptor beta chain was captured by sequencing in a study of cytomegalovirus exposure and HLA in healthy donors. About the research overall: About 85 million unique TCR sequences came from HLA-typed donors in an early release.

CDR1 is SGHAT, CDR2 FQNNGV, per germline. Trimming left V 4 bases short and J 3 bases short, with 16 bases between. The CDR3 spans 16 residues. For this clone: Antigen specificity is unknown.

Broader study findings: In a later analysis, most CMV-associated TCR beta chains appeared HLA-restricted. A cluster of highly shared sequence variants was likely a sequencing artifact. Earlier analysis yielded a pattern in which most TCR beta V segments were productive about 90% or about 30% of the time.

Vbeta (60) and Jbeta (13) primers were used in the PCR. The repertoire was sequenced with immunoSEQ multiplex PCR; TCRdb's copy has only in-frame clones and lacks some. The sample comprises fewer than 110,000 clones, about 75% of which are singletons, and 8% to 13% rests with the top ten. This clonotype was sampled from a man aged 50-59 years in good health and CMV-seronegative. The sample consisted of PBMCs. The gene calls are TRBV11-2 and TRBJ2-1, with a tentative D call TRBD1 (7 bases). The CDR3 nucleotides are TGTGCCAGCAGCTCTCAGGGGGGAGAGAACTACAATGAGCAGTTCTTC. Protein: CASSSQGGENYNEQFF.